Each of the 16 T cell receptor beta chains below was sequenced from the same sample in a study of blood T cell repertoires in COVID-19. Repertoires were generated with immunoSEQ multiplex PCR, while TCRdb's copy carries only in-frame clones and drops some. The data contain under 200,000 clones, 70% to 90% of them singletons. Material: peripheral blood. Every receptor here comes from a man in his sixties with COVID-19, enrolled during active disease.

This sequence joins TRBV27 and TRBJ2-7; D is perhaps TRBD1 (6 bases). CDR3 length: 15 amino acids. Trimming removed 2 bases from V and 4 bases from J, with 15 bases in between. Germline CDR1 reads MNHEY; CDR2 reads SMNVEV (reference sequence). CDR3 bases: TGTGCCAGCAGTTTACGGGGCCTAGGGGGTTACGAGCAGTACTTC. It is translated as CASSLRGLGGYEQYF.

The genes are TRBV14 and TRBJ1-2; TRBD1 aligns across 9 bases. Germline V gene lookup returns CDR1 SGHDN and CDR2 FVKESK. There are 14 residues in the CDR3. V dropped 3 bases and J dropped 5; count of bases not matched to a gene: 4. DNA for the CDR3: TGTGCCAGCAGCCATGACAGGGGGGGGTATGGCTACACCTTC. Translating gives CASSHDRGGYGYTF. Using reference TRBV14 and TRBJ1-2 for the parts outside the CDR3, the full variable domain is EAGVTQFPSHSVIEKGQTVTLRCDPISGHDNLYWYRRVMGKEIKFLLHFVKESKQDESGMPNNRFLAERTGGTYSTLKVQPAELEDSGVYFCASSHDRGGYGYTFGSGTRLTVV.

The chain has TRBV12-3 or TRBV12-4 and TRBJ2-1; D perhaps matches TRBD1 (5 bases). V lost 7 bases and J lost 4, with 8 bases in between. The CDR3 is 12 residues long. This CDR3 is CASKYRYNEQFF. For the CDR3, the DNA is TGTGCCAGCAAGTACAGGTACAATGAGCAGTTCTTC.

CDR3 nucleotides: TGTGCCAGCTCACCATTTGGACAGAACTCTGGGGCCAACGTCCTGACTTTC. The encoded protein is CASSPFGQNSGANVLTF. The V gene is TRBV18, the J gene TRBJ2-6; TRBD1 might be the D (6 bases). Looked up from germline, CDR1 is KGHSH and CDR2 is LQKENI. This CDR3 has 17 residues. Trimming took off 2 bases at V and 0 bases at J, with 11 bases between the two ends. The variable domain in full, with the rest retrieved from reference TRBV18 and TRBJ2-6, is NAGVMQNPRHLVRRRGQEARLRCSPMKGHSHVYWYRQLPEEGLKFMVYLQKENIIDESGMPKERFSAEFPKEGPSILRIQQVVRGDSAAYFCASSPFGQNSGANVLTFGAGSRLTVL.

This chain links TRBV2 with TRBJ2-5; 7 bases map to TRBD1. The V segment lost 5 bases and the J segment 1 base; nucleotides outside the gene matches: 7. Germline CDR1 reads SNHLY; CDR2 reads FYNNEI. This CDR3 has 15 amino acids. In nucleotides, the CDR3 is TGTGCCAGCAGTCGCGAAGGGACAGCCCAAGAGACCCAGTACTTC. Translating gives CASSREGTAQETQYF.

This clone showed up just a few times. The CDR3 here is CASSKTTDGLNTEAFF. CDR3 DNA sequence: TGCGCCAGCAGCAAGACTACGGACGGCTTGAACACTGAAGCTTTCTTT. This sequence joins TRBV5-1 and TRBJ1-1, with D unresolved. Trimming left V 4 bases short and J 0 bases short, with 16 bases between. The CDR3 totals 16 residues. CDR1 and CDR2 from the germline V gene are SGHRS and YFSETQ.

This rearrangement joins TRBV24-1 to TRBJ1-2, with 7 bases lining up with TRBD1. The CDR3 length is 16 residues. V shed 2 bases and J 4 bases; nucleotides not matched to a gene: 9. Germline V gene data show CDR1 as KGHDR and CDR2 as SFDVKD. This CDR3 reads CATSDWGAGGSYGYTF. Here the CDR3 DNA reads TGTGCCACCAGTGATTGGGGTGCAGGGGGTAGCTATGGCTACACCTTC.

This clone occurred once. This chain connects TRBV30 to TRBJ2-3, with 9 nucleotides matching TRBD1. V lost 2 bases to trimming and J lost 4 bases; unmatched junction nucleotides: 7. The CDR3 runs 15 residues. CDR1 GTSNPN and CDR2 SVGIG come from the germline V gene (reference sequence). CDR3 protein: CAWSRDRGMADTQYF. The CDR3 coding sequence is TGTGCCTGGAGTCGAGACAGGGGGATGGCAGATACGCAGTATTTT.

This CDR3 reads CASSPSAGSLSSYEQYF. The DNA of the CDR3 is TGTGCCAGCTCACCCTCGGCAGGTTCCCTGAGCTCCTACGAGCAGTACTTC. The chain is built from TRBV18 and TRBJ2-7; no firm D call. This CDR3 contains 17 residues. Trimming left V 3 bases short and J 0 bases short, with 18 bases between. Germline CDR1 is KGHSH and CDR2 is LQKENI. Complete variable domain (other parts from reference TRBV18 and TRBJ2-7): NAGVMQNPRHLVRRRGQEARLRCSPMKGHSHVYWYRQLPEEGLKFMVYLQKENIIDESGMPKERFSAEFPKEGPSILRIQQVVRGDSAAYFCASSPSAGSLSSYEQYFGPGTRLTVT.

The genes are TRBV3-1 (or the pseudogene TRBV3-2) and TRBJ1-1; D is unresolved. Trimming removed 1 base at V and 2 bases at J, with 8 bases between. This CDR3 has 14 residues. Germline lookup yields CDR1 LGHDT and CDR2 YNNKEL (reference sequence). The CDR3 reads CASSQVSFNTEAFF. As DNA, the CDR3 is TGTGCCAGCAGCCAAGTTTCTTTTAACACTGAAGCTTTCTTT.

V usage is TRBV27 and J usage is TRBJ1-1; D is possibly TRBD1 (6 bases). V dropped 10 bases and J dropped 1 base, with 19 bases sitting between them. This CDR3 is 15 amino acids long. The germline V gene encodes CDR1 MNHEY and CDR2 SMNVEV (reference sequence). For the CDR3, the DNA is TGTGCCACCATCTATCGCGGGGGCCGGAACACTGAAGCTTTCTTT. This gives the protein CATIYRGGRNTEAFF.

V is TRBV9 and J is TRBJ1-1; no clear D gene. From germline, CDR1 is SGDLS and CDR2 YYNGEE. This CDR3 is 15 amino acids long. Deletions cut 4 bases from V and 4 bases from J, with 17 bases between. The CDR3 DNA reads as TGTGCCAGCAGCTCCGACCTCGTTGGAGGCACTGAAGCTTTCTTT. Amino acids: CASSSDLVGGTEAFF.

This clone was seen only once. The chain recombines TRBV5-4 with TRBJ1-2; 10 bases agree with TRBD1. Germline lookup yields CDR1 SGHNT and CDR2 YYREEE (reference sequence). J was trimmed by 0 bases and V by 4 bases; bases with no gene match: 6. The CDR3 spans 16 residues. In DNA, the CDR3 is TGTGCCAGCAGCCTGGGACAGGGGCGAACTAACTATGGCTACACCTTC. This translates into CASSLGQGRTNYGYTF.

The gene calls are TRBV7-2 and TRBJ2-1, with TRBD1 as a possible D gene (8 bases). Germline CDR1 reads SGHTA; CDR2 reads FQGNSA. The CDR3 sequence is 14 residues long. Trimming took off 5 bases at V and 6 bases at J, with 14 bases between the two ends. This CDR3 reads CASSNTGGVNEQFF. CDR3 DNA sequence: TGTGCCAGCAGCAACACAGGGGGGGTCAATGAGCAGTTCTTC.

V usage is TRBV11-2 and J usage is TRBJ2-5; D gene ambiguous. The CDR3 length is 12 residues. Germline-derived CDR1 and CDR2 are SGHAT and FQNNGV. Trimming removed 1 base at V and 3 bases at J, with 3 bases between. In DNA form, the CDR3 reads TGTGCCAGCAGCTTAGTTAAAGAGACCCAGTACTTC. It encodes CASSLVKETQYF.

J is TRBJ2-5 and V is TRBV7-2; 9 bases are shared with TRBD2. CDR3 size: 18 residues. V gave up 2 bases and J gave up 4 bases; unmatched junction bases: 14. Germline CDR1 reads SGHTA; CDR2 reads FQGNSA. The CDR3, as DNA: TGTGCCAGCAGCTTAATCGCCGGACTCGCGGGGGGGGGAGAGACCCAGTACTTC. Translated, it gives CASSLIAGLAGGGETQYF.